This T cell receptor beta chain was sequenced during a study of Ad26.COV2.S vaccination and SARS-CoV-2 variants. About the study: The vaccine Ad26.COV2.S was put into the muscle once, or twice with 56 days between. Findings and caveats of the study: The TCR-based breadth and depth measures might underestimate overall T cell responses.

The method was immunoSEQ multiplex PCR; TCRdb's version includes in-frame clones alone and lacks a portion of them. This repertoire shows roughly 380,000 clones, around 89% found once; its top ten account for 3.6%. V trimming: 2 bases; J trimming: 1 base; junction bases outside the gene matches: 1. Germline V gene data show CDR1 as SGHRS and CDR2 as YFSETQ. The CDR3 contains 14 residues. The treatment is: 15 to 20 received Ad26.COV2.S at low or high dose, single or two shots; five or six received placebo; per-sample allocation not given. Day 63 following the first vaccine or placebo injection was when the samples were taken. Within Boston, the person who donated was an adult of 18-55 years. Regarding this clone: Its antigen remains unidentified.

The V and J genes are TRBV5-1 and TRBJ2-3, with TRBD1 matching over 7 bases. The sequence derives from a person between 18 and 59 years old who received the Ad26.COV2.S COVID-19 vaccine or a placebo. The specimen was peripheral blood, collected in a trial of Ad26.COV2.S vaccine versus placebo. The CDR3 coding sequence is TGCGCCAGCAGCTTTGGACAGGGCACAGATACGCAGTATTTT. It translates to CASSFGQGTDTQYF.